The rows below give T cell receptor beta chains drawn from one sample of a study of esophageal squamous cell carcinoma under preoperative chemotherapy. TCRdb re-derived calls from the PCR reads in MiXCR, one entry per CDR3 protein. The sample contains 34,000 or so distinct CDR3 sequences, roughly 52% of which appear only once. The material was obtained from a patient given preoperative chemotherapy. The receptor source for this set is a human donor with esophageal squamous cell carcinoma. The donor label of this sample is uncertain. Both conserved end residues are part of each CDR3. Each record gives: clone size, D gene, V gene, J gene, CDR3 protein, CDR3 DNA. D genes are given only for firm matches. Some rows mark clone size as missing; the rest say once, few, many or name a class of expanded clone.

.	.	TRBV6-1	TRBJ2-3	CASRAVRTGAQFF	TGTGCCAGCAGGGCTGTGAGGACCGGTGCGCAGTTTTTT
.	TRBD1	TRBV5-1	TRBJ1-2	CASSAEQGAYNYGYTF	TGCGCCAGCAGCGCCGAACAGGGGGCGTATAACTATGGCTACACCTTC
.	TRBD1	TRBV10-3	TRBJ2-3	CPAAQEVGTGAQYF	TGTCCCGCCGCCCAGGAAGTAGGGACAGGGGCGCAGTATTTT
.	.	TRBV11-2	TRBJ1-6	CASSLTGYYNSPLHF	TGTGCCAGCAGCCTAACAGGGTACTATAATTCACCCCTCCACTTT
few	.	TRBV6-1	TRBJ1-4	CASRDRVSWEKLFF	TGTGCCAGCAGAGACCGGGTCTCTTGGGAAAAACTGTTTTTT
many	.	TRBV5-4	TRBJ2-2	CASSTGLAGELFF	TGTGCCAGCAGCACAGGGTTGGCCGGGGAGCTGTTTTTT
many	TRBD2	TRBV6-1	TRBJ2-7	CASNRAGGPYEQYF	TGTGCCAGCAACCGAGCGGGGGGGCCCTACGAGCAGTACTTC
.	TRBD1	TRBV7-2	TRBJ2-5	CASSSGTGARQETQYF	TGTGCCAGCAGCTCGGGGACAGGGGCCCGCCAAGAGACCCAGTACTTC
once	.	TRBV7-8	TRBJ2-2	CASSRLGGANTDELYF	TGTGCCAGCAGCCGCCTAGGGGGTGCAAACACCGATGAGCTGTATTTT
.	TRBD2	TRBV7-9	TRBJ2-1	CAGGFGGGGGTYNEQFF	TGTGCCGGCGGCTTTGGGGGGGGGGGGGGGACCTACAATGAGCAGTTCTTC
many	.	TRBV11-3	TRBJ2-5	CASSSLLNSHRETQYF	TGTGCCAGCAGCTCCCTACTCAACTCTCACCGGGAGACCCAGTACTTC
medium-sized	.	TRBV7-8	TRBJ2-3	CASGRGRDTQYF	TGTGCCAGCGGGCGGGGAAGGGATACGCAGTATTTT
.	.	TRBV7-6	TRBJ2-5	CAGGLGGLDQDTQYF	TGTGCCGGGGGGCTCGGGGGTCTAGACCAGGATACCCAGTACTTC
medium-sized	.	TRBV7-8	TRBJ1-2	CASSLSRQIGYGYTF	TGTGCCAGCAGCTTATCCAGACAGATAGGCTATGGCTACACCTTC
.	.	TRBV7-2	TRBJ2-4	CASSFRWGQGKDTQYF	TGTGCCAGCAGCTTTCGTTGGGGGCAAGGCAAAGACACGCAGTATTTC
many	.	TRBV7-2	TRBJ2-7	CASSLEARSSYEQYF	TGTGCCAGCAGCTTAGAGGCTAGGAGTTCCTACGAGCAGTACTTC
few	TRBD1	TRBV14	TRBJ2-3	CASSQEGTGPTDTQYF	TGTGCCAGCAGCCAAGAAGGGACAGGGCCTACAGATACGCAGTATTTT
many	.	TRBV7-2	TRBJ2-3	CASSSTGGVGTDTQYF	TGTGCCAGCAGCTCGACGGGGGGCGTGGGCACAGATACGCAGTATTTT
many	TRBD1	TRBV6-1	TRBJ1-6	CASSETGTAYNSPLHF	TGTGCCAGCAGTGAAACCGGGACAGCTTATAATTCACCCCTCCACTTT
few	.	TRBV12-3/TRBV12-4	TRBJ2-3	CASSLRDTQYF	TGTGCCAGCAGTTTAAGAGATACGCAGTATTTT
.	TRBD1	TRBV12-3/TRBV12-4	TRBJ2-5	CASSQTGQGGQKTQYF	TGTGCCAGCAGCCAAACGGGACAGGGTGGCCAAAAGACGCAGTACTTC
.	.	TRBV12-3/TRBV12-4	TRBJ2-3	CARGLGGTGTETQYF	TGTGCCAGGGGTTTAGGGGGAACTGGCACAGAGACCCAGTATTTT
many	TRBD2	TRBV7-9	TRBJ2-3	CASSPAGGGATDTQYF	TGTGCCAGCAGCCCAGCAGGCGGGGGGGCTACAGATACGCAGTATTTT
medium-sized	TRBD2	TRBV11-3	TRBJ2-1	CASSPGGGAYNEQFF	TGTGCCAGCAGCCCCGGTGGGGGGGCCTACAATGAGCAGTTCTTC
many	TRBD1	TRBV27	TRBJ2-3	CASNGQGAEDTQYF	TGTGCCAGCAACGGACAGGGAGCGGAAGATACGCAGTATTTT
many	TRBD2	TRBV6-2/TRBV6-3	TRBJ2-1	CASSKLAGGPDEQFF	TGTGCCAGCAGCAAACTAGCGGGGGGGCCGGATGAGCAGTTCTTC
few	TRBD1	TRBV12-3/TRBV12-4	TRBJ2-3	CASSRQGGSDTQYF	TGTGCCAGCAGTCGACAGGGGGGTTCAGATACGCAGTATTTT
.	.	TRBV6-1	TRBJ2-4	CRSWRRLANNIQYF	TGTCGCAGCTGGCGGCGATTAGCCAACAACATTCAGTATTTC
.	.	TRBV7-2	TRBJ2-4	CAGIQFGRPGIQYF	TGTGCGGGCATCCAATTCGGTAGGCCAGGCATCCAGTACTTC
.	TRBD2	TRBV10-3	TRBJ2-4	CAMGRGAKDIQYF	TGCGCCATGGGGAGGGGAGCCAAAGATATTCAGTATTTC
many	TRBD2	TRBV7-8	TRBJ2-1	CASRQGLADEQFF	TGTGCCAGCAGACAAGGACTAGCGGATGAGCAGTTCTTC
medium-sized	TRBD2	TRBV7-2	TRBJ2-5	CASSLLGLAGGPETQYF	TGTGCCAGCAGCTTATTAGGACTAGCGGGGGGGCCGGAGACCCAGTACTTC
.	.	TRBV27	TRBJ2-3	CASSLFGGLPDTQYF	TGTGCCAGCAGTTTATTTGGGGGACTGCCAGATACGCAGTATTTT
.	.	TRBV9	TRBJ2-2	CASSVNRVRGNTGELFF	TGTGCCAGCAGCGTAAATCGGGTCCGAGGAAACACCGGGGAGCTGTTTTTT
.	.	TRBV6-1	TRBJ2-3	CAGGPGGSAQDTQYF	TGTGCCGGGGGCCCCGGGGGTAGTGCCCAAGATACGCAGTACTTT
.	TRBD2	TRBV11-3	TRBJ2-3	CASSFVFVGGGDTQYF	TGTGCCAGCAGCTTTGTGTTTGTGGGGGGGGGAGATACGCAGTATTTT
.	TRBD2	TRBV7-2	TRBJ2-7	CASSAGPGGVLQDTQYF	TGTGCCAGCAGCGCGGGGCCCGGGGGGGTCCTCCAAGATACGCAGTACTTC
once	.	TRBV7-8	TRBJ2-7	CAAGLGGRGPDTQYF	TGTGCCGCGGGCCTCGGGGGCCGCGGCCCAGATACGCAGTACTTC
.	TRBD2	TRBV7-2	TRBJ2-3	CASSLAPGGGAKDTQYF	TGTGCCAGCAGCTTAGCCCCGGGCGGGGGAGCCAAAGATACGCAGTATTTT
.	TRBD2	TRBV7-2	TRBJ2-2	CASSQGLAGVSTGALFF	TGTGCCAGCAGCCAGGGACTAGCGGGGGTGAGCACCGGGGCGCTGTTTTTT